Following are 22 T cell receptor beta chains from one sample sequenced in a study of Ad26.COV2.S vaccination and SARS-CoV-2 variants. The treatment: some 20 received Ad26.COV2.S at low or high dose, single or two shots; 5 received placebo; per-sample allocation not given. Collection of samples fell on day 63 after the first vaccine or placebo injection. Generated by immunoSEQ multiplex PCR, the TCRdb table keeps only in-frame clones and is missing some. Seen here are around 300,000 clones, 90% observed once, and the top ten hold 4.5% to 7%. The sample consisted of peripheral blood, taken in a trial of Ad26.COV2.S vaccine versus placebo. The receptors stem from a person between 18 and 59 years old who received the Ad26.COV2.S COVID-19 vaccine or a placebo.

To note about this clone: The sample holds other DNA sequences that translate to the same CDR3. The CDR3 sequence: CASSLTGGEYTEAFF. CDR3 DNA: TGTGCCAGCAGTTTGACAGGGGGCGAGTACACTGAAGCTTTCTTT. The chain joins TRBV27 to TRBJ1-1; 10 nucleotides match TRBD1. The junction had 4 bases not matched to a gene; V was cut back by 3 bases and J by 3 bases. Germline V gives CDR1 MNHEY, CDR2 SMNVEV (reference sequence). This CDR3 has 15 amino acids.

The V and J genes are TRBV18 and TRBJ2-5; possibly TRBD2 for D (5 bases). V lost 3 bases, J lost 1 base, and 15 bases lay in between. This CDR3 contains 16 residues. Germline assignment: CDR1 KGHSH and CDR2 LQKENI. The CDR3 reads CASSPLEGEFQETQYF. In DNA, the CDR3 is TGTGCCAGCTCACCTCTCGAGGGTGAGTTCCAAGAGACCCAGTACTTC.

The V call is TRBV7-9, the J call TRBJ1-2; maybe TRBD1 (6 bases). Trimming removed 1 base at V and 5 bases at J, with 17 bases between. CDR1 and CDR2 from the germline V gene are SEHNR and FQNEAQ (reference sequence). The CDR3 runs 16 residues. The CDR3 DNA is TGTGCCAGCAGCTTAGGACAGGCCTACACCTCTTATGGCTACACCTTC. Encoded protein: CASSLGQAYTSYGYTF.

This clone has only one observation. The genes are TRBV24-1 and TRBJ1-5; D is unclear. The CDR3 covers 15 residues. The V and J ends lost 0 bases and 4 bases respectively, with 9 bases between them. Germline CDR1 KGHDR, CDR2 SFDVKD. The CDR3 reads CATSDLRSVNQPQHF. In DNA form, the CDR3 reads TGTGCCACCAGTGATTTGAGGTCAGTTAATCAGCCCCAGCATTTT.

The rearrangement uses TRBV6-2 or TRBV6-3 and TRBJ2-5; 10 nucleotides line up with TRBD2. Germline V lookup: CDR1 MNHEY, CDR2 SVGEGT. The CDR3 has 16 amino acids. J was trimmed by 5 bases and V by 4 bases; bases with no gene match: 10. The CDR3 DNA reads as TGTGCCAGCAGTTCCGGACTAGCGGCTAAGGTGGAGACCCAGTACTTC. This codes for CASSSGLAAKVETQYF.

The V gene is TRBV5-1, the J gene TRBJ2-2; 9 positions match TRBD2. The CDR3 extends over 13 amino acids. V lost 7 bases and J lost 8; bases outside the gene matches: 6. Germline lookup yields CDR1 SGHRS and CDR2 YFSETQ. The CDR3 DNA sequence: TGCGCCAGCTCTGGACTAGCGATGGGGGAGCTGTTTTTT. Translation: CASSGLAMGELFF.

This clone was observed once. The DNA for the CDR3 is TGTGCCAGCAGCCAAGGGACAGGCCGGGGCGTAGGCTACGAGCAGTACTTC. It is translated as CASSQGTGRGVGYEQYF. The V call is TRBV14, the J call TRBJ2-7, with 7 bases that match TRBD1. CDR3 size: 17 residues. Looked up from germline, CDR1 is SGHDN and CDR2 is FVKESK. Germline trimming cut 1 base from V and 3 bases from J; bases unmatched to any gene: 12.

The V gene is TRBV6-5, the J gene TRBJ1-4; D may be TRBD1 (6 bases). V lost 3 bases and J 5 bases, leaving 13 bases between the germline ends. The length of the CDR3 is 15 residues. In germline, CDR1 is MNHEY, CDR2 SVGAGI. CDR3 residues: CASSYRVRGNEKLFF. Here the CDR3 DNA reads TGTGCCAGCAGTTATCGGGTCAGGGGAAATGAAAAACTGTTTTTT.

This clone appeared once. The V gene is TRBV5-5, the J gene TRBJ1-2, with D hard to call. V lost 2 bases to trimming and J lost 2 bases, with 19 bases between them. The CDR3 has 17 amino acids. From germline, CDR1 is SGHKS and CDR2 YYEKEE (reference sequence). The CDR3 DNA reads TGTGCCAGCAGCTTAGTCGGTAGCCCCGCGATAAACTATGGCTACACCTTC. Translated, it gives CASSLVGSPAINYGYTF.

V and J are TRBV6-5 and TRBJ2-1, with D perhaps given as TRBD1 or TRBD2 (5 bases each). Looked up from germline, CDR1 is MNHEY and CDR2 is SVGAGI. With 8 bases removed from V and 3 bases from J, the gap between germline ends came to 14 bases. CDR3 length: 14 amino acids. The CDR3 DNA reads TGTGCCAGCGGGACCTCTGGGGTCTACAATGAGCAGTTCTTC. Residues: CASGTSGVYNEQFF.

The V call is TRBV18, the J call TRBJ1-1; tentative D call: TRBD1 (6 bases). The CDR3 totals 17 residues. Trimming shortened V by 0 bases and J by 0 bases, and 14 bases separated the two germline ends. The germline CDR1 and CDR2 sequences are KGHSH and LQKENI. In DNA form, the CDR3 reads TGTGCCAGCTCACCACCGGCAGGGGATAGCATGAACACTGAAGCTTTCTTT. Amino acids: CASSPPAGDSMNTEAFF.

This chain links TRBV5-1 with TRBJ1-1; D gene uncertain. The germline V gene has CDR1 SGHRS and CDR2 YFSETQ. V shed 4 bases and J shed 2 bases, with 12 bases lying between them. The CDR3 consists of 14 residues. The CDR3 nucleotides read TGCGCCAGCAGCCGGTTACAGTTAAACACTGAAGCTTTCTTT. This gives the protein CASSRLQLNTEAFF.

The chain employs TRBV14 and TRBJ2-2; D may be TRBD2 (6 bases). The CDR3 has 13 residues. Germline lookup yields CDR1 SGHDN and CDR2 FVKESK. Trimming took off 8 bases at V and 1 base at J, with 8 bases between the two ends. CDR3 residues: CASRGRNTGELFF. Written as DNA, the CDR3 is TGTGCCAGCCGGGGGAGGAACACCGGGGAGCTGTTTTTT.

V gene TRBV19 combines with J gene TRBJ1-2, with TRBD1 identical over 7 bases. Germline V gives CDR1 LNHDA, CDR2 SQIVND (reference sequence). J gave up 8 bases and V 1 base, and 10 bases lay outside the gene matches. This CDR3 is 15 amino acids long. In DNA form, the CDR3 reads TGTGCCAGTAGTATAGGACAGGGATTGGGAAGGGGCTACACCTTC. It translates to CASSIGQGLGRGYTF.

The rearrangement links TRBV7-2 to TRBJ1-1, with D perhaps TRBD1 (6 bases). The CDR3 loop spans 14 amino acids. In germline, CDR1 is SGHTA, CDR2 FQGNSA. The ends were cut back, 5 bases at V and 5 bases at J, with 15 bases in the middle. CDR3 loop: CASSEIRGWTEAFF. The CDR3 DNA sequence: TGTGCCAGCAGCGAAATCAGGGGCTGGACTGAAGCTTTCTTT.

The CDR3 here is CASSVDSWGRVNTEAFF. The CDR3 bases are TGTGCCAGCAGCGTAGATTCCTGGGGCAGGGTGAACACTGAAGCTTTCTTT. The rearrangement links TRBV9 to TRBJ1-1, with TRBD1 as a possible D gene (5 bases). The CDR3 length is 17 residues. Trimming removed 0 bases at V and 0 bases at J, with 15 bases between. In germline, CDR1 is SGDLS, CDR2 YYNGEE.

Only one count was recorded for this clone. The chain has TRBV6-2 or TRBV6-3 and TRBJ2-7; D is tentatively TRBD1 or TRBD2 (6 bases each). The length of the CDR3 is 14 residues. Germline loops: CDR1 MNHEY, CDR2 SVGEGT. Between the trimmed V and J ends, which lost 4 bases and 2 bases, there was a span of 12 bases. CDR3 amino acids: CASSFSGAPYEQYF. The CDR3 nucleotides are TGTGCCAGCAGTTTTTCGGGGGCCCCCTACGAGCAGTACTTC.

J is TRBJ2-1 and V is TRBV19; 7 nucleotides align to TRBD2. CDR1 and CDR2 (germline): LNHDA, SQIVND (reference sequence). V shed 2 bases and J 2 bases; nucleotides not matched to a gene: 0. This CDR3 is built from 14 residues. CDR3 region: CASSIRGAYNEQFF. CDR3 sequence (DNA): TGTGCCAGTAGTATACGGGGGGCCTACAATGAGCAGTTCTTC.

The chain carries TRBV27 and TRBJ1-3; no definite D call. Trimming shortened V by 6 bases and J by 1 base, and 10 bases separated the two germline ends. The CDR3 totals 14 residues. Germline V gene sequence: CDR1 MNHEY, CDR2 SMNVEV (reference sequence). CDR3 nucleotide sequence: TGTGCCAGCAGCGAGCAGTCTTCTGGAAACACCATATATTTT. This sequence encodes CASSEQSSGNTIYF.

The chain couples TRBV7-9 to TRBJ2-7, with D uncertain. CDR3 length: 13 amino acids. Germline V gene data show CDR1 as SEHNR and CDR2 as FQNEAQ (reference sequence). The DNA for the CDR3 is TGTGCCAGCAGCTTAGTTGGCTCCTCCGAGCAGTACGTC. Amino acid sequence: CASSLVGSSEQYV.

The rearrangement joins TRBV4-3 to TRBJ1-1; no definite D call. This CDR3 comprises 13 residues. Germline V gives CDR1 LGHNA, CDR2 YSLEER. V shed 4 bases and J shed 1 base, with 7 bases lying between them. The chain's CDR3 is CASSPDWNTEAFF. CDR3 sequence (DNA): TGCGCCAGCAGCCCCGACTGGAACACTGAAGCTTTCTTT.

This clone was seen a single time. The V and J genes are TRBV5-1 and TRBJ2-2; 10 nucleotides line up with TRBD1. Looked up from germline, CDR1 is SGHRS and CDR2 is YFSETQ. This CDR3 contains 16 residues. V shed 0 bases, J shed 4 bases, and the junction held 3 bases outside the gene matches. This CDR3 is CASSLGQGAVTGELFF. As DNA, the CDR3 is TGCGCCAGCAGCTTGGGACAGGGGGCGGTCACCGGGGAGCTGTTTTTT. The full variable domain, with the rest looked up from reference TRBV5-1 and TRBJ2-2, is KAGVTQTPRYLIKTRGQQVTLSCSPISGHRSVSWYQQTPGQGLQFLFEYFSETQRNKGNFPGRFSGRQFSNSRSEMNVSTLELGDSALYLCASSLGQGAVTGELFFGEGSRLTVL.